A single sample is the source of the 17 T cell receptor beta chains below, sequenced in a study of cytomegalovirus exposure and HLA in healthy donors. The PCR made use of 60 Vbeta and 13 Jbeta primers. Profiling relied on immunoSEQ multiplex PCR, and the TCRdb table lists in-frame clones only, not all of them. The table shows about 100,000 clones, with around 82% occurring only once. The sample taken for sequencing was PBMCs. These receptor sequences come from a woman aged 45-65 years in good health and CMV-seropositive.

The chain links TRBV7-9 to TRBJ1-1; maybe TRBD1 (5 bases). Trimming stripped 5 bases from V and 1 base from J, with 14 bases between. This CDR3 comprises 15 residues. Germline-derived CDR1 and CDR2 are SEHNR and FQNEAQ (reference sequence). Here the CDR3 DNA reads TGTGCCAGCAGCGCAAGGGGAACACCGAACACTGAAGCTTTCTTT. Amino acids: CASSARGTPNTEAFF.

There are a few counts of this clone. The J gene is TRBJ2-1, the V gene TRBV5-1; 7 bases agree with TRBD2. The CDR3 totals 20 residues. Germline CDR1 and CDR2: SGHRS and YFSETQ. The ends lost 2 bases at V and 5 bases at J; junction bases unmatched: 22. CDR3 amino acids: CASSFRFGSVAGPGHNEQFF. DNA for the CDR3: TGCGCCAGCAGCTTTAGGTTCGGGTCGGTAGCGGGCCCGGGGCACAATGAGCAGTTCTTC.

The chain combines TRBV6-6 with TRBJ2-7; 11 nucleotides agree with TRBD2. Trimming took 8 bases from V and 4 from J; bases not matched to a gene: 1. This CDR3 is built from 12 residues. Per germline, CDR1 MNHNY and CDR2 SVGAGI (reference sequence). The DNA for the CDR3 is TGTGCCAGCGGGACTAGCGGATACGAGCAGTACTTC. Protein product: CASGTSGYEQYF.

CDR3 coding DNA: TGCGCCAGCAGCTTTCGAGGGAGGACTAACACTGAAGCTTTCTTT. Translation: CASSFRGRTNTEAFF. J is TRBJ1-1 and V is TRBV5-1; no clear D gene. CDR1 and CDR2 (germline): SGHRS, YFSETQ. This CDR3 is 15 amino acids long. V was trimmed by 2 bases and J by 2 bases, leaving 13 bases between them. Complete variable domain (other parts from reference TRBV5-1 and TRBJ1-1): KAGVTQTPRYLIKTRGQQVTLSCSPISGHRSVSWYQQTPGQGLQFLFEYFSETQRNKGNFPGRFSGRQFSNSRSEMNVSTLELGDSALYLCASSFRGRTNTEAFFGQGTRLTVV.

This clone was seen only once. The V call is TRBV27, the J call TRBJ2-7; the D gene is possibly TRBD2 (5 bases). V was pared by 6 bases and J by 3 bases, with 15 bases between. The length of the CDR3 is 14 residues. Germline lookup yields CDR1 MNHEY and CDR2 SMNVEV (reference sequence). This CDR3 is CASSPPGMRYEQYF. DNA for the CDR3: TGTGCCAGCAGCCCTCCGGGGATGCGCTACGAGCAGTACTTC.

The chain has TRBV5-8 and TRBJ2-7; tentatively, D is TRBD2 (6 bases). The CDR3 extends over 16 amino acids. The V gene lost 4 bases and the J gene lost 2 bases, with 19 bases spanning the gap. The germline V gene encodes CDR1 SGHTS and CDR2 YDEGEE. The CDR3 spells CASSRWRDQNAYEQYF. In nucleotides, the CDR3 is TGTGCCAGCAGCAGATGGAGGGACCAGAACGCCTACGAGCAGTACTTC.

This chain links TRBV2 with TRBJ1-3; the D gene is possibly TRBD1 (6 bases). The CDR3 totals 15 residues. The germline V gene encodes CDR1 SNHLY and CDR2 FYNNEI. Trimming took 4 bases from V and 0 from J, leaving 10 bases between them. Written as DNA, the CDR3 is TGTGCCAGCAGTGTTAGGGACACCTCTGGAAACACCATATATTTT. Its translation is CASSVRDTSGNTIYF.

This chain connects TRBV5-1 to TRBJ2-3; 7 bases fit TRBD2. V lost 0 bases to trimming and J lost 5 bases; unmatched junction nucleotides: 9. Germline-derived CDR1 and CDR2 are SGHRS and YFSETQ. CDR3 size: 16 residues. The CDR3 loop reads CASSLAVGGPQDTQYF. CDR3 in DNA: TGCGCCAGCAGCTTGGCCGTGGGAGGGCCCCAAGATACGCAGTATTTT.

V gene TRBV15 combines with J gene TRBJ1-1; D unclear. Germline CDR1 is LNHNV and CDR2 is YYDKDF (reference sequence). The CDR3 sequence is 15 residues long. Trimming pared 0 bases from V and 1 base from J, leaving 9 bases between. CDR3 residues: CATSRDQAPNTEAFF. Here the CDR3 DNA reads TGTGCCACCAGCAGAGATCAGGCCCCGAACACTGAAGCTTTCTTT. Drawing the rest from reference TRBV15 and TRBJ1-1, the complete variable domain is DAMVIQNPRYQVTQFGKPVTLSCSQTLNHNVMYWYQQKSSQAPKLLFHYYDKDFNNEADTPDNFQSRRPNTSFCFLDIRSPGLGDTAMYLCATSRDQAPNTEAFFGQGTRLTVV.

The chain is built from TRBV14 and TRBJ2-7, with TRBD2 as a possible D gene (5 bases). The germline gives CDR1 SGHDN, CDR2 FVKESK. The CDR3 loop spans 16 amino acids. V was trimmed by 3 bases and J by 3 bases, leaving 18 bases between them. The CDR3 sequence is CASSHGSAMFLYEQYF. Written as DNA, the CDR3 is TGTGCCAGCAGCCATGGGAGCGCAATGTTCCTCTACGAGCAGTACTTC.

This sequence joins TRBV13 and TRBJ2-2; tentative D call: TRBD2 (5 bases). Trimming left V 3 bases short and J 8 bases short, with 7 bases between. Germline values: CDR1 PRHDT, CDR2 FYEKMQ (reference sequence). This CDR3 spans 12 amino acids. CDR3 in DNA: TGTGCCAGCAGCTTCCGCGGGGGGGAGCTGTTTTTT. Protein product: CASSFRGGELFF.

This chain's CDR3 is CASSRTLAGANNEQFF. In DNA, the CDR3 is TGTGCCAGCAGTCGTACCCTAGCGGGGGCCAACAATGAGCAGTTCTTC. The rearrangement uses TRBV5-4 and TRBJ2-1; TRBD2 matches 10 bases. The V gene end was trimmed by 5 bases and the J gene end by 5 bases; junction bases not matched to a gene: 10. This CDR3 comprises 16 residues. Germline assignment: CDR1 SGHNT and CDR2 YYREEE (reference sequence).

V and J are TRBV11-2 and TRBJ2-7, with 7 bases that match TRBD1. V lost 1 base and J lost 5; bases outside the gene matches: 5. The CDR3 runs to 14 residues. Germline V gene data show CDR1 as SGHAT and CDR2 as FQNNGV. As DNA, the CDR3 is TGTGCCAGCAGCTTAGGAGGACAGGCTAACGAGCAGTACTTC. Translated, it gives CASSLGGQANEQYF.

V usage is TRBV2 and J usage is TRBJ1-3; D gene uncertain. Between the trimmed V and J ends, which lost 8 bases and 0 bases, there was a span of 11 bases. The V gene's germline CDR1 is SNHLY and CDR2 FYNNEI. The CDR3 has 14 residues. The CDR3 spells CASLAASSGNTIYF. Here the CDR3 DNA reads TGTGCCAGCTTGGCGGCAAGCTCTGGAAACACCATATATTTT.

This clone was seen many times. The chain recombines TRBV5-4 with TRBJ2-1; 12 bases fit TRBD2. V lost 4 bases and J lost 8; bases outside the gene matches: 7. Germline CDR1 SGHNT, CDR2 YYREEE (reference sequence). The CDR3 runs 15 residues. DNA for the CDR3: TGTGCCAGCAGCGATGGACTAGCGGGAAGTGATGAGCAGTTCTTC. Amino acid sequence: CASSDGLAGSDEQFF.

The gene calls are TRBV18 and TRBJ1-5, with D tentatively TRBD1 (5 bases). Germline CDR1 reads KGHSH; CDR2 reads LQKENI. The CDR3 totals 15 residues. V lost 1 base to trimming and J lost 0 bases, with 7 bases between them. CDR3 sequence reads: CASSPQGASNQPQHF. The CDR3 coding sequence is TGTGCCAGCTCACCACAAGGGGCTAGCAATCAGCCCCAGCATTTT.

The chain combines TRBV9 with TRBJ1-1; 7 bases line up with TRBD1. This CDR3 has 15 amino acids. The V gene's germline CDR1 is SGDLS and CDR2 YYNGEE. The V gene end was trimmed by 4 bases and the J gene end by 3 bases; junction bases not matched to a gene: 9. The CDR3 DNA reads TGTGCCAGCAGCCAATTAGACAGGGAGGACACTGAAGCTTTCTTT. Protein sequence: CASSQLDREDTEAFF.